This entry is about one T cell receptor (beta chain). This clonotype was counted only a few times. The antigen this receptor binds is unknown. Base qualities are missing; no much larger clone stands one base away. The TCR beta CDR3 regions were amplified from RNA transcripts. The TCR CDR3 was subjected to a first round of RT-PCR using the HTBI primer set and the Qiagen OneStep RT-PCR kit. The libraries were constructed in a second round of multiplex PCR and then size-selected and purified. Sequencing of the libraries was done on an Illumina HiSeq2000 using paired-end 100 bp reads. Per the original workflow: SOAPnuke was used to process the raw data, with reads discarded if the reads contained adapters or uncalled bases, had a mean Phred below 15, or lacked an exact constant-primer or identifier match. High-quality paired reads were merged using COPE v1.2.5, and each unique nucleotide sequence was defined as a clonotype. MiTCR v1.1 was used to align the clonotypes against IMGT TRBV, TRBD and TRBJ reference segments. Analysis was restricted to V-J combinations with a frequency above 0.0001, which covered 99% to 99.2% of repertoires. A TCS score was defined as the ratio between F50 (clonal expansion) and ExV (chaos), using BLOSUM62-based TCRdist between CDR3 peptides within each V-J. Welch's t-statistics and random forest reduced roughly 540 V-J features to around 14, which were used in a naive Bayes classifier (R e1071). The public reads were reprocessed in TCRdb via fastp at Q25 and MiXCR, keeping in-frame beta chains. When rows share a CDR3 protein, they turn into one entry using the most common DNA and genes. The V and J calls shown here were made by TCRdb, not taken from the authors' results. In all, the sample holds about half a million distinct CDR3 sequences, and 15% to 20% of those were seen once. Jointly, the top ten make up approximately 30% of the sample.

The sample belongs to a study of T cells in Graves' hyperthyroidism and ophthalmopathy (dated by TCRdb to between 2019 and 2020). In terms of the full investigation: Peripheral blood samples were taken at the time of initial diagnosis, prior to any treatment. An independent validation cohort of 18 to 20 hyperthyroidism patients and 17 patients who later progressed to ophthalmopathy tested prospective prediction of ophthalmopathy. After blood sampling, hyperthyroidism patients were treated with methimazole at a starting dose of 30 mg daily, and ophthalmopathy patients were treated with high-dose intravenous methylprednisolone. The paper describes TCR Vbeta CDR3 sequencing of some 130 peripheral blood samples, made up of about 41 ophthalmopathy patients, roughly 80 hyperthyroidism patients and some 17 progressor patients. The approximately 97 discovery patients were randomly divided into training and test sets at a 7:3 ratio. In about six Graves' hyperthyroidism patients, the study also compared T-cell repertoires from thyroid tissue with T-cell repertoires from blood. A discovery cohort of about a hundred patients, fewer than 50 with Graves' ophthalmopathy and roughly 59 with stable Graves' hyperthyroidism, was used to find distinguishing TCR V-J signatures.

Ophthalmopathy patients had moderately to severely active disease, with a Clinical Activity Score of 3 or more, a NOSPECS grade of 4 or more, and a disease duration of less than 3 months. Patients with uncontrolled infections, other autoimmune diseases, pregnancy or lactation were excluded. Diagnoses relied on clinical symptoms, serum thyroxine and TRAb, thyroid ultrasound and orbital computed tomography. PBMCs were separated from around 9.1 ml of fresh peripheral blood using Ficoll-Paque density gradient centrifugation. Trizol reagent was used to extract total RNA, and RNA quality was then checked on an Agilent 2100 Bioanalyzer. V and J lose 4 bases and 3 bases, and a span of 13 bases separates them. Per the germline V gene, MNHEY is the CDR1 and SVGEGT is the CDR2. Including the terminal cysteine and phenylalanine, the CDR3 comprises 15 residues. Only CDR3 DNA is held: 45 bases, read in frame from base 1.

Paper-wide results and their limitations: Most expanded thyroid clonotypes (frequency above 0.001) were also detected in blood, suggesting blood repertoires may reflect thyroid immune responses. In validation, the model predicted progression to ophthalmopathy a median of around six months before onset, with 70% to 71% sensitivity and roughly 72% specificity. In cross-validation, a model built on a 13 V-J signature told ophthalmopathy apart from stable hyperthyroidism with over 85% sensitivity and about 81% specificity, and in testing the same model reached 80%/75%. No statistical method was used to set the sample size in advance, and investigators knew the group allocation.

The chain links TRBV6-2 or TRBV6-3 with TRBJ2-1, with a tentative D gene TRBD2 over 6 matching bases. This TCR came from a woman aged 25 to 39 with Graves' ophthalmopathy. Sample: blood. CDR3 reads: CASSSAGWSYNEQFF. Here is the DNA: TGTGCCAGCAGTTCGGCGGGATGGAGCTACAATGAGCAGTTCTTC.